This T cell receptor (beta chain) was sequenced during a study of T-cell memory formation after mild COVID-19. Study observations and caveats: Contracting CD4+ clones sat mainly in CM and EM; CD8+ in EMRA.

CDR3 length equals 15 residues. Per germline, CDR1 ENHRY and CDR2 SYGVKD. V gave up 0 bases and J gave up 1 base, with 9 bases separating them. TCRdb recomputed calls from the 5' RACE reads with MiXCR, one row per CDR3 protein. This sample carries 450,000 to 700,000 distinct CDR3 sequences, roughly 18% of them seen once, and the ten largest clones take 12%. This clonotype occurred a few times. Its antigen is unidentified. This rearrangement joins TRBV10-3 to TRBJ2-5; unclear D gene. Sequenced sample: PBMCs or a T cell subset sorted from them (not recorded which). This clonotype originated in an adult woman who had mild COVID-19 (a few samples of this study predate the infection). Cell type and time point are not known. CDR3 in amino acids: CAISESVSGQETQYF. CDR3 nucleotides: TGTGCCATCAGTGAGTCGGTCTCCGGCCAAGAGACCCAGTACTTC.